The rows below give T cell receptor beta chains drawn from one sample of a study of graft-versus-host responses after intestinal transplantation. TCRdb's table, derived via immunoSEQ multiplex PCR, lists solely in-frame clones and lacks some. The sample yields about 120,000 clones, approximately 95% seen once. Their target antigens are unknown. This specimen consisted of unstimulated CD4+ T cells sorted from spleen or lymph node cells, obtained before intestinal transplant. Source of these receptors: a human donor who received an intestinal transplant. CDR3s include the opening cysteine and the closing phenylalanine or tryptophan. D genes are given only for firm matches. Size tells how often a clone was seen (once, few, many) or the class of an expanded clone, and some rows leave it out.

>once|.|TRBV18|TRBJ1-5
TGTGCCAGCTCACCGAGTAGCAATCAGCCCCAGCATTTT
CASSPSSNQPQHF
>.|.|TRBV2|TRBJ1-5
TGTGCCAGCGGCAAGGGGCCCAGACAGCCCCAGCATTTT
CASGKGPRQPQHF
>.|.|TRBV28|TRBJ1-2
TGTGCCAGCAGTTTCCGGTCAGCTAACTATGGCTACACCTTC
CASSFRSANYGYTF
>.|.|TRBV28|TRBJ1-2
TGTGCCAGCAGTTTATCCGGGCCACACTATGGCTACACCTTC
CASSLSGPHYGYTF
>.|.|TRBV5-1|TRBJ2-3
TGCGCCAGCAGCTTCGACAGTAGCACAGATACGCAGTATTTT
CASSFDSSTDTQYF
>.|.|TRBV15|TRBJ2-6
TGTGCCACCAGCAGAGATTATGCGGGCGGCAGGGTAGTTTCTGGGGCCAACGTCCTGACTTTC
CATSRDYAGGRVVSGANVLTF
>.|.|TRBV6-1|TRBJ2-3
TGTGCCAGCAGTTCACTCGGACGGAGCACAGATACGCAGTATTTT
CASSSLGRSTDTQYF
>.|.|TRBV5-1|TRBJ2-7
TGCGCCAGCAGCTTCCCAGGGCACACCTACGAGCAGTACTTC
CASSFPGHTYEQYF
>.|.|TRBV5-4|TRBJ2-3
TGTGCCAGCAGCGGGCATAGCACAGATACGCAGTATTTT
CASSGHSTDTQYF
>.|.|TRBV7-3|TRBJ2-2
TGTGCCAGCTCGGGCGCGAACACCGGGGAGCTGTTTTTT
CASSGANTGELFF
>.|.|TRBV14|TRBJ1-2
TGTGCCAGCAGCCCCGGGTCTGGGTATGGCTACACCTTC
CASSPGSGYGYTF
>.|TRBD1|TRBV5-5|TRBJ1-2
TGTGCCAGCAGCCCGGACAGGGGATTGGGCTACACCTTC
CASSPDRGLGYTF
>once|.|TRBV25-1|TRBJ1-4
TGTGCCAGCAGTCGGTCCGGGGACTTCGCTGAAAAACTGTTTTTT
CASSRSGDFAEKLFF
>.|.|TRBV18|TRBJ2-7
TGTGCCAGCTCACGTCCAACGTCCTACGAGCAGTACTTC
CASSRPTSYEQYF
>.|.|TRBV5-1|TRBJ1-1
TGCGCCAGCAGCTGGGTGCATGGGGCGCGGACTGAAGCTTTCTTT
CASSWVHGARTEAFF
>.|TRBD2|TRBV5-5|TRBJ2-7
TGTGCCAGCAGCTTGAGTGGCGGGGGGTCCTACGAGCAGTACTTC
CASSLSGGGSYEQYF
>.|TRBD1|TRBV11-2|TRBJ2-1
TGTGCCAGCGGCTCGGGACAGGGGAGCGCCAATGAGCAGTTCTTC
CASGSGQGSANEQFF